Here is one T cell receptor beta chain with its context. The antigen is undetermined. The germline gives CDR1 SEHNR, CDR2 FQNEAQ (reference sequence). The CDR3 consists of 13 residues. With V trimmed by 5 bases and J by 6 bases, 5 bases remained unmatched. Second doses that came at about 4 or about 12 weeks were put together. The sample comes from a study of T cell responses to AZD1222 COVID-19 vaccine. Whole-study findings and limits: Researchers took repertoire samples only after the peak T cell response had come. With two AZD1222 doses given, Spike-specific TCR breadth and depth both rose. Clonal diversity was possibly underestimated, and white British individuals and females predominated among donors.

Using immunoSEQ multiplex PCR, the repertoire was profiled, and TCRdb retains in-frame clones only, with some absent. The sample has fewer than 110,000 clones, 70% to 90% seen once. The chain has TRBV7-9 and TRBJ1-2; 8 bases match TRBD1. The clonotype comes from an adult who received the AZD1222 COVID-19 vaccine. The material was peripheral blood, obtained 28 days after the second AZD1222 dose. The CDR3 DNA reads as TGTGCCAGCAGCCCGGGACAGGTGGATGGCTACACCTTC. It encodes CASSPGQVDGYTF.